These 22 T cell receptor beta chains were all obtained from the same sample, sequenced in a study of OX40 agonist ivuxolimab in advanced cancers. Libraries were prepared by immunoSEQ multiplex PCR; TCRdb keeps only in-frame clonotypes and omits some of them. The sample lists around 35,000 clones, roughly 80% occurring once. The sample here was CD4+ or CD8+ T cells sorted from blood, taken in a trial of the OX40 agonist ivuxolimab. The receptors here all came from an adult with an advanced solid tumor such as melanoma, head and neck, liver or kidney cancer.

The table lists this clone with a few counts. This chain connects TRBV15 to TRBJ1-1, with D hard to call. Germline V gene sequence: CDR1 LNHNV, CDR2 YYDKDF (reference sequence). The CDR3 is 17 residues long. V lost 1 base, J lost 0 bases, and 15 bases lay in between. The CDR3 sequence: CATSRGIGKGLNTEAFF. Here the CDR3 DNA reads TGTGCCACCAGCAGAGGGATAGGGAAAGGACTGAACACTGAAGCTTTCTTT.

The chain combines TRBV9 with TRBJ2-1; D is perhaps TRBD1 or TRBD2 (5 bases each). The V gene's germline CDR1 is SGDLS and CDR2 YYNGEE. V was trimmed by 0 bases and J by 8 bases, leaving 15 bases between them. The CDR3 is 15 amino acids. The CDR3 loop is CASSVVAGTGYEQFF. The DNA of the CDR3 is TGTGCCAGCAGCGTAGTGGCGGGCACAGGATATGAGCAGTTCTTC.

The CDR3 nucleotides read TGTGCCAGCAGTGACATAAGGACAGGTTCCTACGAGCAGTACTTC. This translates into CASSDIRTGSYEQYF. This chain links TRBV6-1 with TRBJ2-7; TRBD1 aligns across 7 bases. The CDR3 length is 15 residues. Trimming cost V 3 bases and J 1 base; bases outside gene matches: 6. The germline V gene encodes CDR1 MNHNS and CDR2 SASEGT.

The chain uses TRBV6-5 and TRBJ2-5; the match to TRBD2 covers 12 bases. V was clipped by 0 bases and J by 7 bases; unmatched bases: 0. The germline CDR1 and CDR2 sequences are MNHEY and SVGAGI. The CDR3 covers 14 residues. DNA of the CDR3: TGTGCCAGCAGTTACTCGACTAGCGGGGGGACCCAGTACTTC. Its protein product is CASSYSTSGGTQYF.

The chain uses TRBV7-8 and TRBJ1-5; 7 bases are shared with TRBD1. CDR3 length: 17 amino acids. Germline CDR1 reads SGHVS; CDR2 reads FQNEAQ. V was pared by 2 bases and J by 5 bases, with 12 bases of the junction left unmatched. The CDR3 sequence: CASSLWSDRDLYQPQHF. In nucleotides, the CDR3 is TGTGCCAGCAGCTTATGGAGCGACAGGGATTTATATCAGCCCCAGCATTTT. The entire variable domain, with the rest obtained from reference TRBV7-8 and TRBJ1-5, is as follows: GAGVSQSPRYKVAKRGQDVALRCDPISGHVSLFWYQQALGQGPEFLTYFQNEAQLDKSGLPSDRFFAERPEGSVSTLKIQRTQQEDSAVYLCASSLWSDRDLYQPQHFGDGTRLSIL.

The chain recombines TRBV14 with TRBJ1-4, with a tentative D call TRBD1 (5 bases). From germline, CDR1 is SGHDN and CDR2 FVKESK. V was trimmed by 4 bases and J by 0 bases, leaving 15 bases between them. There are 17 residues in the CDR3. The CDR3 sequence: CASSPLSDRATNEKLFF. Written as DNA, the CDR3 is TGTGCCAGCAGCCCCCTTTCTGACAGAGCAACTAATGAAAAACTGTTTTTT.

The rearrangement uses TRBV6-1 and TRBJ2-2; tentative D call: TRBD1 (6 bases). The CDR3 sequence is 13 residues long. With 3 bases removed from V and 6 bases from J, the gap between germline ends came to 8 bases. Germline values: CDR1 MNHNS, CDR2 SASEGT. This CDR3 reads CASSETGPGELFF. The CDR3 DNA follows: TGTGCCAGCAGTGAGACAGGCCCCGGGGAGCTGTTTTTT.

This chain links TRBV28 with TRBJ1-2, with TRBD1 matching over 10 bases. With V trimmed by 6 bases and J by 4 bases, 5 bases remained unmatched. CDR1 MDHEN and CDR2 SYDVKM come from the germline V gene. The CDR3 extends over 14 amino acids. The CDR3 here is CASSLGQGIYGYTF. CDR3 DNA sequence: TGTGCCAGCAGCTTGGGACAGGGGATCTATGGCTACACCTTC.

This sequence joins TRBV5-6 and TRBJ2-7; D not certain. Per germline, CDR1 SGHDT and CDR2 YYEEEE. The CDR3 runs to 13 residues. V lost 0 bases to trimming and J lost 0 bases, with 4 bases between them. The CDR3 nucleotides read TGTGCCAGCAGCTTGGTTAGCTCCTACGAGCAGTACTTC. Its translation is CASSLVSSYEQYF. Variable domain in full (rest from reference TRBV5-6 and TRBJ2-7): DAGVTQSPTHLIKTRGQQVTLRCSPKSGHDTVSWYQQALGQGPQFIFQYYEEEERQRGNFPDRFSGHQFPNYSSELNVNALLLGDSALYLCASSLVSSYEQYFGPGTRLTVT.

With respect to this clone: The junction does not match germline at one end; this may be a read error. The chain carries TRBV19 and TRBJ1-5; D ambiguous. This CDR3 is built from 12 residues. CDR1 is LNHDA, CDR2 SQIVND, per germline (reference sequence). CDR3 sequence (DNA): TGTGCCGGTAGTGTCCGTAATCAGCCCCAGCATTTT. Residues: CAGSVRNQPQHF.

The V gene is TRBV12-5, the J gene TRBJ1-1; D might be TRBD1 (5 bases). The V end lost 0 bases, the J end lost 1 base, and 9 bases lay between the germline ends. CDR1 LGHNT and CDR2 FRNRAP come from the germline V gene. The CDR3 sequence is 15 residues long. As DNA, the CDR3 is TGTGCTAGTGGTTTGGTACCAGGGAGGAACACTGAAGCTTTCTTT. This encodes CASGLVPGRNTEAFF.

The CDR3: CASSLPPRIRSSTPQHF. DNA of the CDR3: TGTGCCAGCAGTTTACCCCCAAGAATACGGTCCTCTACGCCCCAGCATTTT. V and J are TRBV28 and TRBJ1-5; D uncertain. CDR3 length: 17 amino acids. Looked up from germline, CDR1 is MDHEN and CDR2 is SYDVKM. V lost 2 bases, J lost 9 bases, and 23 bases lay in between.

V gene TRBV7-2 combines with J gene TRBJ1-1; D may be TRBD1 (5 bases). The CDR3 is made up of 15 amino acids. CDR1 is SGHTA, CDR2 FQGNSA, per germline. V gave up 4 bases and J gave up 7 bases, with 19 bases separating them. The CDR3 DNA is TGTGCCAGCAGCTCAGGGACCGCCCGTGTTTATGAAGCTTTCTTT. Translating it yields CASSSGTARVYEAFF.

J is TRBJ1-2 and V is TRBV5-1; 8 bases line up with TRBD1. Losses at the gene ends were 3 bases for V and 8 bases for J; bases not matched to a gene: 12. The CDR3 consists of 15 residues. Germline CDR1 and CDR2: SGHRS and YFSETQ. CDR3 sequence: CASSSSLAGTGGYTF. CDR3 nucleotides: TGCGCCAGCAGCTCCTCCTTGGCCGGGACAGGAGGCTACACCTTC.

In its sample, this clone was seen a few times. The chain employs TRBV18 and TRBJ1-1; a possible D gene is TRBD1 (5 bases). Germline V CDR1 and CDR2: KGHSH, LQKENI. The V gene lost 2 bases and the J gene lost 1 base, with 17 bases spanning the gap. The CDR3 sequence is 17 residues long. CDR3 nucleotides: TGTGCCAGCTCACCAGACAGTCTTTACAATTCGAACACTGAAGCTTTCTTT. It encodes CASSPDSLYNSNTEAFF.

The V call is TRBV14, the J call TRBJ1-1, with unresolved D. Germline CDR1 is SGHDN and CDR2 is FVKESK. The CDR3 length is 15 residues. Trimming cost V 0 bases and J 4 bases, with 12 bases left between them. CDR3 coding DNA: TGTGCCAGCAGCCAAGACGGGTTGTGGAGCACTGAAGCTTTCTTT. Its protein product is CASSQDGLWSTEAFF. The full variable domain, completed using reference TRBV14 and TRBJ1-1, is EAGVTQFPSHSVIEKGQTVTLRCDPISGHDNLYWYRRVMGKEIKFLLHFVKESKQDESGMPNNRFLAERTGGTYSTLKVQPAELEDSGVYFCASSQDGLWSTEAFFGQGTRLTVV.

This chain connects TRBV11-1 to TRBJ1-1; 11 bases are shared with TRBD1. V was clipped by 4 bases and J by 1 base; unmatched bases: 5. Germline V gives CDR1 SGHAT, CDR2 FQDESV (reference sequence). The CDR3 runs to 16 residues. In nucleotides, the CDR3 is TGTGCCAGCAGCTCCGGACAGGGGGCCCGGAACACTGAAGCTTTCTTT. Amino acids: CASSSGQGARNTEAFF.

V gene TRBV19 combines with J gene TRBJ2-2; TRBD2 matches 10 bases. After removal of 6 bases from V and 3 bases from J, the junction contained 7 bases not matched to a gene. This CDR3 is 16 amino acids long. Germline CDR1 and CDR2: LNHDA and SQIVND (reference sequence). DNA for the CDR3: TGTGCCAGTAGAGATAGCGGGGGGCGAGACACCGGGGAGCTGTTTTTT. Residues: CASRDSGGRDTGELFF. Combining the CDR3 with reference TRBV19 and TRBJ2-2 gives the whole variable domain DGGITQSPKYLFRKEGQNVTLSCEQNLNHDAMYWYRQDPGQGLRLIYYSQIVNDFQKGDIAEGYSVSREKKESFPLTVTSAQKNPTAFYLCASRDSGGRDTGELFFGEGSRLTVL.

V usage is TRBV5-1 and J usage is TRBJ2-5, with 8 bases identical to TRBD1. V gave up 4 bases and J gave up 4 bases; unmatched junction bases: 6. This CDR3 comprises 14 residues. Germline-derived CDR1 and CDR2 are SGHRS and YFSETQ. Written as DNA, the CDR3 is TGCGCCAGCAGCGAAACAGGGGGTCGAGAGACCCAGTACTTC. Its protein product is CASSETGGRETQYF.

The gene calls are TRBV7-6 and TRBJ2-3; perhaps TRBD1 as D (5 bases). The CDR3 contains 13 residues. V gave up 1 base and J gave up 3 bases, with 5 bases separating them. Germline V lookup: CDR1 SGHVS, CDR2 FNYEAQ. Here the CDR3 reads CASSLDRTDTQYF. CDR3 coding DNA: TGTGCCAGCAGCTTAGACAGGACAGATACGCAGTATTTT.

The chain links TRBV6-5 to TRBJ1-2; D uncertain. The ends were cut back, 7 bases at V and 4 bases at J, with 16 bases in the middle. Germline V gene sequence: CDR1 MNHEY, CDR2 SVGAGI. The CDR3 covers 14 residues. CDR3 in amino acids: CASTPGRVAYGYTF. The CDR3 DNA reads TGTGCCAGCACCCCGGGGAGGGTAGCCTATGGCTACACCTTC.

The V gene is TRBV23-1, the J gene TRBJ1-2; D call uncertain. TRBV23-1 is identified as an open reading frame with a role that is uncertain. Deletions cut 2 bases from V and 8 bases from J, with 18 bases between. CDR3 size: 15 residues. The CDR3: CASSQPVVNRSGYTF. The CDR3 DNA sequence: TGCGCCAGCAGTCAACCGGTCGTAAACAGAAGCGGCTACACCTTC.